A selection of T cell receptor gamma chains follows, all from one sample in a study of human gamma delta and Vdelta1 T cells. Their cognate antigens are unknown. TCRdb re-called the PCR reads via CATT. This sample yields about 3,900 gamma-chain clones, of which 16% are seen a single time; 6.5% to 8.5% belongs to the top ten. Sequences were obtained from Vdelta1 gamma-delta T cells from blood grown in culture (DOT cells). The receptors shown here come from a human donor in good health. CDR3s leave out the opening cysteine and the closing phenylalanine or tryptophan.

j_gene	v_gene	CDR3aa
TRGJ1/TRGJ2	TRGV2	ATWDGSKKL
TRGJ1/TRGJ2	TRGV9	ALWEAQGLTKKL
TRGJ1/TRGJ2	TRGV4	ATWDGLRFLRYKKL
TRGJ1/TRGJ2	TRGV9	AFDDKKL
TRGJ1/TRGJ2	TRGV2	ATWDDFYYKKL
TRGJ1/TRGJ2	TRGV3	ATWDILKKL
TRGJ1/TRGJ2	TRGV4	ATWDFWYYKKL
TRGJ1/TRGJ2	TRGV2	ATWDGPSYYKKL
TRGJ1/TRGJ2	TRGV9	ALWEESKKL
TRGJ1/TRGJ2	TRGV9	ALWEVHYYKKL
TRGJ1/TRGJ2	TRGV9	ALWEVTKKL
TRGJ1/TRGJ2	TRGV2	ATWDGSRKKL
TRGJ1/TRGJ2	TRGV2	ATWDGRVKL
TRGJ1/TRGJ2	TRGV2	ATWDGTLGRKL
TRGJ1/TRGJ2	TRGV10	AAWDYFPLGLYYKKL
TRGJP2	TRGV3	ATWTSDWIKT
TRGJP2	TRGV3	ATWDRLGRWIKT
TRGJ1/TRGJ2	TRGV4	ATWRSGTKL
TRGJ1/TRGJ2	TRGV8	ATWGENYYKKL
TRGJP2	TRGV8	ATWTYREVSSDWIKT
TRGJ1/TRGJ2	TRGV2	ATWDGPHYKKL
TRGJ1/TRGJ2	TRGV9	ALWEAQQNYYKKL
TRGJ1/TRGJ2	TRGV4	ATWSYPRWEVNYYKKL
TRGJ1/TRGJ2	TRGV2	ATWDGQRKL
TRGJ1/TRGJ2	TRGV3	ATWDGNYKKL
TRGJ1/TRGJ2	TRGV2	ATWVNYKKL
TRGJ1/TRGJ2	TRGV9	ALWEANPSGYKKL
TRGJ1/TRGJ2	TRGV2	ATWDGNKKL
TRGJ1/TRGJ2	TRGV9	ALWEFPLVNYYKKL
TRGJ1/TRGJ2	TRGV4	ATWDGRHYKKL
TRGJ1/TRGJ2	TRGV4	ATWEGPYYYKKL
TRGJP1	TRGV4	ATWDGLGTGWFKI
TRGJ1/TRGJ2	TRGV4	ATWDAPLFYKKL
TRGJP2	TRGV3	ATWDRLGDWIKT
TRGJ1/TRGJ2	TRGV3	ATWDRWYYKKL
TRGJ1/TRGJ2	TRGV2	ATWDGPQYKKL
TRGJ1/TRGJ2	TRGV4	ATWSYYKKL
TRGJ1/TRGJ2	TRGV3	ATWDSLWYKKL
TRGJ1/TRGJ2	TRGV4	ATWDGKNYYKKL
TRGJ1/TRGJ2	TRGV2	ATWDEVGYYKKL
TRGJ1/TRGJ2	TRGV4	ATWVTTSYYKKL
TRGJ1/TRGJ2	TRGV8	ATWDSKKL
TRGJ1/TRGJ2	TRGV4	ATWNSRRAKL
TRGJ1/TRGJ2	TRGV3	ATWDRRGRLGYKKL
TRGJP2	TRGV4	ATWDGGDSSDWIKT
TRGJ1/TRGJ2	TRGV4	ATWDRGWDYKKL
TRGJ1/TRGJ2	TRGV9	ALWEVQDNYKKL
TRGJ1/TRGJ2	TRGV2	ATWDGLNYYKKL
TRGJ1/TRGJ2	TRGV3	ATWDRQENYYKKL
TRGJ1/TRGJ2	TRGV9	ALWESDHYYKKL
TRGJ1/TRGJ2	TRGV9	ALWVGKL
TRGJ1/TRGJ2	TRGV9	ALWESGDYKKL
TRGJ1/TRGJ2	TRGV5P	ATWGPYYYKKL
TRGJ1/TRGJ2	TRGV4	ATWDGPGTRVPYYKKL
TRGJP1	TRGV9	ALTTTGWFKI
TRGJ1/TRGJ2	TRGV2	ATWDEGRFYYKKL
TRGJP2	TRGV4	ATWASSDWIKT
TRGJP	TRGV2	ATWDGRELGKKIKV
TRGJ1/TRGJ2	TRGV8	ATWEPIYYKKL